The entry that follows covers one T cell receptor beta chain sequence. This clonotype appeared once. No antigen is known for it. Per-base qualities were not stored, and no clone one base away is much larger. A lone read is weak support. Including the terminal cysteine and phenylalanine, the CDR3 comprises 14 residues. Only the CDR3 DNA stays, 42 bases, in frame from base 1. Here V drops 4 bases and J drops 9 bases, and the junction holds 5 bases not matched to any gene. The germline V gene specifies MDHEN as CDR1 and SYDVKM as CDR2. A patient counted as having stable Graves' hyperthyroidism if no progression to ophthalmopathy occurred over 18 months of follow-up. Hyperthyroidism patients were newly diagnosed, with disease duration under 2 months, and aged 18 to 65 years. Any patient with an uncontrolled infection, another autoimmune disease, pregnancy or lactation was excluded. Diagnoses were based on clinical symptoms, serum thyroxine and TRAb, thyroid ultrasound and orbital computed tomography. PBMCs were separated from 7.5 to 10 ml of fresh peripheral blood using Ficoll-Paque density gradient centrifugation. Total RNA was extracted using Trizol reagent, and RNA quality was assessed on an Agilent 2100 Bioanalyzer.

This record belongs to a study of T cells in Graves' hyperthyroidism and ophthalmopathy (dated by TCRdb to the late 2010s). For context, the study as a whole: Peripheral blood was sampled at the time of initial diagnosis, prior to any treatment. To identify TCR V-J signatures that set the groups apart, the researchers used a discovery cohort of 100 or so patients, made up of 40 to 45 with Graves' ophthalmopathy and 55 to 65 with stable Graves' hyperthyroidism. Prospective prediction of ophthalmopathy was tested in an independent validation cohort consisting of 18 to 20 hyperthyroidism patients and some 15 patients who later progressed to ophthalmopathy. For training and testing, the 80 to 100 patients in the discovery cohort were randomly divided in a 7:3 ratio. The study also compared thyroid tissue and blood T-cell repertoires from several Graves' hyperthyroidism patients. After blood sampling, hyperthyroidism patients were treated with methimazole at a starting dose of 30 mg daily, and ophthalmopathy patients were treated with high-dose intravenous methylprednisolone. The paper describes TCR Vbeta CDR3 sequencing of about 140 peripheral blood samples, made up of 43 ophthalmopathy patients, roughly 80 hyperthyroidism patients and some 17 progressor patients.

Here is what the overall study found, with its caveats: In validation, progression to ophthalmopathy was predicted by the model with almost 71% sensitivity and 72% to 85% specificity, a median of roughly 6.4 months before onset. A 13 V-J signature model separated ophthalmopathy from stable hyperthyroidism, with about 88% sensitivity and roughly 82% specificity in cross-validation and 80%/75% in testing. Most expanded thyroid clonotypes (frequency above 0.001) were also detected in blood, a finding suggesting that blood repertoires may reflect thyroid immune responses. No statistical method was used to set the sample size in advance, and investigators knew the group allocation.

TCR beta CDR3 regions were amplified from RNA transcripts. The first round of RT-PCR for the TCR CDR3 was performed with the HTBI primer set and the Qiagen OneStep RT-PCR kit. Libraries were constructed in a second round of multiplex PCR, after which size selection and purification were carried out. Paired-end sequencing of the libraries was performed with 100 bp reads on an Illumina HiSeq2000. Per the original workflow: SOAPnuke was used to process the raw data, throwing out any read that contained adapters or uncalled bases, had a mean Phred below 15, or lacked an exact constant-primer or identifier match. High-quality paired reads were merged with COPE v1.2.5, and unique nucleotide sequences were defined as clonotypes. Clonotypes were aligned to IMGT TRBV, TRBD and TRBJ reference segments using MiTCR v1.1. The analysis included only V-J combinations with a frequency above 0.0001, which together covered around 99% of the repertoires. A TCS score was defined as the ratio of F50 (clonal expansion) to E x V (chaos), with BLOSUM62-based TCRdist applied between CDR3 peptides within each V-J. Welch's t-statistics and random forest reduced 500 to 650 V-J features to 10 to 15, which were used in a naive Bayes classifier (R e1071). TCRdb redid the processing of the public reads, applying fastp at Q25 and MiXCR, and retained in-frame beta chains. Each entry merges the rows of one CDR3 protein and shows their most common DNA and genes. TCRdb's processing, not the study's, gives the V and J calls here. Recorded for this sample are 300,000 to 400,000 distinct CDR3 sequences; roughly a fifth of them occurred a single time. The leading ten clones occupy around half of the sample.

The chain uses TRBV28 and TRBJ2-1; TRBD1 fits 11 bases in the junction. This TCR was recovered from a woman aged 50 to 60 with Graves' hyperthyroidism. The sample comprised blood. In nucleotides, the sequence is TGTGCCAGCAGTTGGGGACAGGGGGTAGTTGAGCAGTTCTTC. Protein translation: CASSWGQGVVEQFF.